This TCR beta chain was sequenced for a study of T cell changes during pregnancy in multiple sclerosis. The germline CDR1 and CDR2 sequences are SGDLS and YYNGEE. The V end lost 0 bases, the J end lost 2 bases, and 9 bases lay between the germline ends. CDR3 length: 14 amino acids. The table came from immunoSEQ multiplex PCR; TCRdb's copy has only in-frame clones and leaves some out. The data hold some 54,000 clones, with 93% observed a single time. The sequence was collected from a female donor with multiple sclerosis, enrolled in a pregnancy study. The chain combines TRBV9 with TRBJ2-7; D gene ambiguous. The sample here was peripheral blood, taken after pregnancy. The CDR3 DNA sequence: TGTGCCAGCAGCGTAGACTTAGTTACCTACGAGCAGTACTTC. It is translated as CASSVDLVTYEQYF.